Below, 32 T cell receptor beta chains from the same sample are listed, as sequenced in a study of human T cells and chemical hapten exposure. Each CDR3 protein gets one entry after TCRdb re-called the RACE reads with MiXCR. The data show about 190,000 distinct CDR3 sequences, around 25% seen once. The sample's time point: patch test 3, about 24 weeks after DPC sensitization. The sample's treatment: therapeutic diphenylcyclopropenone sensitization with weekly scalp DPC. The sample was whole blood, taken in connection with sensitization to the hapten diphenylcyclopropenone (DPC). The receptors stem from a woman between 40 and 55 years old with alopecia areata. Some clones in this sample may be carry-over from other donors' samples.

This clonotype was detected a few times. The chain carries TRBV27 and TRBJ2-1; D gene unclear. Between the trimmed V and J ends, which lost 5 bases and 9 bases, there was a span of 17 bases. CDR1 is MNHEY, CDR2 SMNVEV, per germline (reference sequence). This CDR3 is built from 14 residues. The CDR3 bases are TGTGCCAGCAGTCCCAGATTCAGCTTGCTTGAGCAGTTCTTC. Encoded protein: CASSPRFSLLEQFF.

This clonotype has more than one count but fewer than ten. V is TRBV7-9 and J is TRBJ1-6; tentative D call: TRBD1 (5 bases). Trimming removed 1 base at V and 7 bases at J, with 11 bases between. The CDR3 length is 15 residues. Germline CDR1 is SEHNR and CDR2 is FQNEAQ (reference sequence). CDR3 DNA: TGTGCCAGCAGCTTAGAAGGGACGGGCAATTCACCCCTCCACTTT. Its translation is CASSLEGTGNSPLHF.

The chain joins TRBV20-1 to TRBJ2-7; 10 bases map to TRBD1. In germline, CDR1 is DFQATT, CDR2 SNEGSKA (reference sequence). This CDR3 has 14 amino acids. The J segment lost 2 bases and the V segment lost 3 bases, leaving 4 bases of the junction unmatched. The CDR3 DNA reads TGCAGTGCTAGGGACAGGGGGATGACCTACGAGCAGTACTTC. It is translated as CSARDRGMTYEQYF.

The CDR3: CASTPGGYNEQFF. CDR3 sequence (DNA): TGTGCCAGCACACCGGGAGGCTACAATGAGCAGTTCTTC. The chain uses TRBV28 and TRBJ2-1; 7 nucleotides match TRBD2. Per germline, CDR1 MDHEN and CDR2 SYDVKM. This CDR3 region has 13 residues. With 7 bases clipped from V and 3 bases from J, the junction kept 3 bases outside the gene matches.

The chain couples TRBV7-2 to TRBJ2-3; D is uncertain. Trimming shortened V by 2 bases and J by 4 bases, and 10 bases separated the two germline ends. The CDR3 covers 14 residues. CDR1 is SGHTA and CDR2 is FQGNSA in the germline V gene. The CDR3 bases are TGTGCCAGCAGCTTAAGCCGTTTGGCAGATACGCAGTATTTT. Residues: CASSLSRLADTQYF.

The chain is built from TRBV4-2 and TRBJ2-5; 11 bases line up with TRBD2. Looked up from germline, CDR1 is LGHNA and CDR2 is YNFKEQ. J was trimmed by 3 bases and V by 1 base; bases with no gene match: 7. The CDR3 extends over 17 amino acids. The CDR3 sequence is CASSQGDSGRAEETQYF. The CDR3 DNA is TGTGCCAGCAGCCAAGGGGATAGCGGGAGGGCCGAAGAGACCCAGTACTTC.

The chain combines TRBV6-6 with TRBJ1-1, with a tentative D call TRBD1 (5 bases). CDR1 and CDR2 (germline): MNHNY, SVGAGI (reference sequence). V was shortened by 6 bases and J by 4 bases, with 9 bases between the two germline ends. This CDR3 has 12 residues. CDR3 nucleotides: TGTGCCAGCAGACTAGACAGCACTGAAGCTTTCTTT. Encoded protein: CASRLDSTEAFF.

This chain joins TRBV6-5 and TRBJ1-2, with D unresolved. Germline V CDR1 and CDR2: MNHEY, SVGAGI. The CDR3 length is 11 residues. V lost 4 bases and J lost 8, with 8 bases in between. The CDR3 nucleotides read TGTGCCAGCAGTTCGGTTGGGGGCTACACCTTC. It specifies CASSSVGGYTF.

The chain joins TRBV20-1 to TRBJ2-7; D not resolved. Trimming removed 1 base at V and 0 bases at J, with 16 bases between. The germline V gene has CDR1 DFQATT and CDR2 SNEGSKA (reference sequence). There are 16 residues in the CDR3. CDR3 residues: CSARALQVISSYEQYF. The CDR3 nucleotides are TGCAGTGCTAGAGCGCTCCAGGTTATCAGCTCCTACGAGCAGTACTTC.

CDR3 sequence: CASSVEQGDTGKLFF. In DNA form, the CDR3 reads TGTGCCAGCAGCGTCGAACAGGGCGATACGGGAAAACTGTTTTTT. This chain connects TRBV7-9 to TRBJ1-4; tentatively, D is TRBD1 (6 bases). Trimming removed 5 bases at V and 10 bases at J, with 20 bases between. Per the germline V gene, CDR1 is SEHNR and CDR2 is FQNEAQ (reference sequence). This CDR3 spans 15 amino acids.

The rearrangement joins TRBV4-2 to TRBJ2-5; a weak D match, TRBD1 (6 bases). The CDR3 consists of 15 residues. V dropped 2 bases and J dropped 0 bases, with 10 bases sitting between them. Germline V gene lookup returns CDR1 LGHNA and CDR2 YNFKEQ. The CDR3 here is CASSQYRQDQETQYF. The CDR3 DNA reads TGTGCCAGCAGCCAATATCGACAGGACCAAGAGACCCAGTACTTC.

This clonotype has just a few counts. The V call is TRBV20-1, the J call TRBJ1-2, with D unresolved. Germline V gene lookup returns CDR1 DFQATT and CDR2 SNEGSKA (reference sequence). This CDR3 has 13 amino acids. Trimming cost V 1 base and J 2 bases, with 8 bases left between them. The CDR3, as DNA: TGCAGTGCTAGAGTCGGATTAAACTATGGCTACACCTTC. Its protein product is CSARVGLNYGYTF.

This clonotype was recorded a few times. The rearrangement joins TRBV9 to TRBJ2-2, with 9 positions matching TRBD1. The CDR3 consists of 18 residues. Looked up from germline, CDR1 is SGDLS and CDR2 is YYNGEE. V lost 3 bases and J lost 4; bases outside the gene matches: 13. CDR3 sequence (DNA): TGTGCCAGCAGCGAGCCCTCACAGGGGGCGGTGTTCACCGGGGAGCTGTTTTTT. It specifies CASSEPSQGAVFTGELFF.

The rearrangement links TRBV11-2 to TRBJ2-5; TRBD1 aligns across 7 bases. The CDR3 totals 13 residues. CDR1 and CDR2 from the germline V gene are SGHAT and FQNNGV. The ends lost 4 bases at V and 5 bases at J; junction bases unmatched: 4. The CDR3 loop is CASSSDRVETQYF. The CDR3, as DNA: TGTGCCAGCAGCTCTGACAGGGTTGAGACCCAGTACTTC.

This clonotype came up once. The rearrangement uses TRBV5-1 and TRBJ2-7, with D unclear. Per germline, CDR1 SGHRS and CDR2 YFSETQ. CDR3 length: 15 amino acids. V lost 0 bases to trimming and J lost 2 bases, with 12 bases between them. The CDR3 reads CASSLVPVGTYEQYF. DNA for the CDR3: TGCGCCAGCAGCTTGGTCCCTGTAGGCACCTACGAGCAGTACTTC. Full variable domain (missing parts from reference TRBV5-1 and TRBJ2-7): KAGVTQTPRYLIKTRGQQVTLSCSPISGHRSVSWYQQTPGQGLQFLFEYFSETQRNKGNFPGRFSGRQFSNSRSEMNVSTLELGDSALYLCASSLVPVGTYEQYFGPGTRLTVT.

Only a few counts were recorded for this clonotype. The chain is built from TRBV4-3 and TRBJ2-1; 11 nucleotides line up with TRBD2. Germline assignment: CDR1 LGHNA and CDR2 YSLEER. This CDR3 comprises 20 residues. Unmatched junction bases numbered 15, after V lost 1 base and J lost 4 bases. CDR3 in DNA: TGCGCCAGCAGCCAAGTGTGGACTAGCGGGTACCCCTCCCCATACAATGAGCAGTTCTTC. Translated: CASSQVWTSGYPSPYNEQFF.

This clonotype was observed a handful of times. The chain carries TRBV2 and TRBJ2-1, with D possibly TRBD2 on 5 matching bases. CDR1 SNHLY and CDR2 FYNNEI come from the germline V gene. V lost 5 bases and J 10 bases, leaving 18 bases between the germline ends. This CDR3 contains 14 residues. The CDR3 region is CASSRKAAPGEQFF. CDR3 nucleotides: TGTGCCAGCAGTCGAAAAGCGGCCCCCGGGGAGCAGTTCTTC. Combining the CDR3 with reference TRBV2 and TRBJ2-1 gives the whole variable domain EPEVTQTPSHQVTQMGQEVILRCVPISNHLYFYWYRQILGQKVEFLVSFYNNEISEKSEIFDDQFSVERPDGSNFTLKIRSTKLEDSAMYFCASSRKAAPGEQFFGPGTRLTVL.

This sequence joins TRBV6-5 and TRBJ1-2; maybe TRBD1 (5 bases). Germline V gene sequence: CDR1 MNHEY, CDR2 SVGAGI. The CDR3 spans 15 residues. Deletions cut 6 bases from V and 0 bases from J, with 14 bases between. DNA for the CDR3: TGTGCCAGCAGACGGGACCGTAACCCTAACTATGGCTACACCTTC. This translates into CASRRDRNPNYGYTF.

J is TRBJ1-5 and V is TRBV6-2 or TRBV6-3; 9 bases match TRBD1. The CDR3 sequence is 16 residues long. J gave up 4 bases and V 4 bases, and 8 bases lay outside the gene matches. Per the germline V gene, CDR1 is MNHEY and CDR2 is SVGEGT. The CDR3 DNA sequence: TGTGCCAGCAGTTCTGCCACAGGGGGCGTAAATCAGCCCCAGCATTTT. Translation: CASSSATGGVNQPQHF.

A few counts support this clonotype. The CDR3 spells CASSYGFNLQETQYF. For the CDR3, the DNA is TGTGCCAGCAGTTACGGATTTAACCTACAAGAGACCCAGTACTTC. J is TRBJ2-5 and V is TRBV6-5, with D hard to call. Between the trimmed V and J ends, which lost 2 bases and 2 bases, there was a span of 12 bases. CDR1 and CDR2 (germline): MNHEY, SVGAGI. The CDR3 is made up of 15 amino acids.

The sample holds one count of this clonotype. The rearrangement uses TRBV7-3 and TRBJ2-3; 10 bases line up with TRBD2. CDR3 length equals 15 residues. V shed 3 bases and J 3 bases; nucleotides not matched to a gene: 3. Germline lookup yields CDR1 SGHTA and CDR2 FQGTGA. CDR3 region: CASSFLAGETDTQYF. The CDR3 DNA reads as TGTGCCAGCAGCTTCCTAGCGGGAGAAACAGATACGCAGTATTTT.

The chain carries TRBV5-1 and TRBJ2-5; D call uncertain. CDR1 is SGHRS and CDR2 is YFSETQ in the germline V gene. The V end was cut by 0 bases, the J end by 1 base, with 7 bases between. This CDR3 is built from 14 residues. The CDR3 bases are TGCGCCAGCAGCTTGGGATTTGCCCAAGAGACCCAGTACTTC. Its translation: CASSLGFAQETQYF.

The count of this clonotype is one. The chain combines TRBV3-1 with TRBJ1-2, with D possibly being TRBD1 (5 bases). The CDR3 consists of 14 residues. Deletions cut 4 bases from V and 7 bases from J, with 16 bases between. Germline V CDR1 and CDR2: LGHDT, YNNKEL (reference sequence). The chain's CDR3 is CASSLRVQGAGYTF. CDR3 bases: TGTGCCAGCAGCCTAAGGGTTCAGGGTGCTGGCTACACCTTC.

This clonotype was detected a few times. CDR3 amino acids: CASSHGTFNEKLFF. In DNA, the CDR3 is TGTGCCAGCAGTCACGGGACCTTTAATGAAAAACTGTTTTTT. V and J are TRBV12-3 or TRBV12-4 and TRBJ1-4, with a weak D call TRBD1 (5 bases). The CDR3 consists of 14 residues. Between the trimmed V and J ends, which lost 5 bases and 4 bases, there was a span of 11 bases.

Ten or more counts support this clonotype. The rearrangement links TRBV29-1 to TRBJ2-3, with D perhaps matching TRBD2 (5 bases). Germline CDR1 and CDR2: SQVTM and ANQGSEA. The V gene lost 4 bases and the J gene lost 6 bases, with 8 bases spanning the gap. The CDR3 totals 11 residues. The CDR3, as DNA: TGCAGCGTTGGGGAGCGGGATACGCAGTATTTT. Its translation is CSVGERDTQYF.

This clonotype was found a few times. The chain uses TRBV12-3 or TRBV12-4 and TRBJ2-3; 8 bases are shared with TRBD2. J gave up 2 bases and V 5 bases, and 12 bases lay outside the gene matches. The CDR3 has 17 residues. CDR3 sequence: CASSGFGSGMITDTQYF. Written as DNA, the CDR3 is TGTGCCAGCAGTGGCTTTGGTAGCGGGATGATCACAGATACGCAGTATTTT.

The chain carries TRBV6-1 and TRBJ2-3; TRBD1 might be the D (6 bases). CDR1 and CDR2 (germline): MNHNS, SASEGT. The CDR3 is 16 amino acids. The V and J ends lost 2 bases and 2 bases respectively, with 14 bases between them. The DNA of the CDR3 is TGTGCCAGCAGTGAACGAATGGGGGACACCACAGATACGCAGTATTTT. As protein: CASSERMGDTTDTQYF.

The V call is TRBV20-1, the J call TRBJ2-5, with D hard to call. From germline, CDR1 is DFQATT and CDR2 SNEGSKA (reference sequence). This CDR3 region has 11 residues. Trimming left V 6 bases short and J 6 bases short, with 11 bases between. The CDR3 nucleotides read TGCAGTGCAAGGGTCCAGCAGACCCAGTACTTC. Translating gives CSARVQQTQYF.

By proportion, this clonotype is medium-sized. The J gene is TRBJ2-7, the V gene TRBV27; 7 nucleotides line up with TRBD1. This CDR3 is built from 14 residues. Germline trimming cut 6 bases from V and 2 bases from J; bases unmatched to any gene: 7. Looked up from germline, CDR1 is MNHEY and CDR2 is SMNVEV (reference sequence). CDR3 coding DNA: TGTGCCAGCAGCCTCCTCGGACAGGCCTACGAGCAGTACTTC. Translating gives CASSLLGQAYEQYF.

This clonotype was counted only a few times. The chain couples TRBV27 to TRBJ2-5, with 8 bases lining up with TRBD1. Germline V gene sequence: CDR1 MNHEY, CDR2 SMNVEV (reference sequence). This CDR3 has 16 residues. The V segment lost 6 bases and the J segment 4 bases; nucleotides outside the gene matches: 13. For the CDR3, the DNA is TGTGCCAGCAGCTCTTATACGGAACAGGGGGGAGAGACCCAGTACTTC. This codes for CASSSYTEQGGETQYF.

This clonotype was seen repeatedly, ten times or more. The V and J genes are TRBV18 and TRBJ1-3; TRBD1 is a possible D gene (6 bases). CDR1 is KGHSH and CDR2 is LQKENI in the germline V gene. V was clipped by 6 bases and J by 0 bases, with 15 bases between them. This CDR3 spans 16 amino acids. CDR3 loop: CASSSSQGASGNTIYF. The CDR3 nucleotides are TGTGCCAGCTCGTCGTCACAGGGCGCCTCTGGAAACACCATATATTTT.

The chain has TRBV12-3 or TRBV12-4 and TRBJ1-5, with D possibly TRBD1 on 5 matching bases. V was cut by 3 bases and J by 9 bases, with 12 bases left in between. The length of the CDR3 is 13 residues. The CDR3 sequence is CASSFGADGPQHF. Here the CDR3 DNA reads TGTGCCAGCAGTTTCGGGGCGGATGGGCCCCAGCATTTT.